Below, 11 T cell receptor beta chains from the same sample are listed, as sequenced in a study of tumor-infiltrating lymphocytes in primary liver carcinoma (dated 2017 in TCRdb). Without any cell sorting, total RNA and DNA were co-extracted from around 18-30 mg of bulk tissue using the AllPrep DNA/RNA mini kit. Sequencer: Illumina HiSeq 2500. A constant-region primer and ProtoScript II reverse transcriptase were used to reverse-transcribe TCRbeta-specific cDNA from roughly 0.5 ug total RNA. The TCRbeta libraries were prepared through three rounds of nested multiplex PCR following a slightly modified ARM-PCR procedure. Each of the first two PCR rounds ran for approximately 9 cycles and used multiplex TRBV1-TRBV30 forward primers together with a Cbeta reverse primer. The public sequencing data were trimmed at Q25 with fastp and processed into clonotypes with MiXCR by TCRdb, which kept only in-frame beta chains. Here each entry gathers all rows of one CDR3 protein and keeps the most common genes and DNA. This sample lists fewer than 200,000 distinct CDR3 sequences; roughly 80% were detected once. Over 15% of the sample lies in the top ten.

Sequences were obtained from tumor tissue from primary liver carcinoma. The receptors derive from a man in his forties with primary liver carcinoma and hepatitis B virus infection.

A remark on this clonotype: The junction does not match germline at one end; this may be a read error. The chain carries TRBV6-1 and TRBJ2-7, with a weak D call TRBD2 (5 bases). The germline V gene encodes CDR1 MNHNS and CDR2 SASEGT. The CDR3 is made up of 15 amino acids. In nucleotides, the CDR3 is TGTGCCAGCACTGAAGCGCCGGGATCAGGCTACGAGCAGTACTTC. Translation: CASTEAPGSGYEQYF.

The chain joins TRBV6-6 to TRBJ2-7, with TRBD1 identical over 9 bases. The CDR3 is made up of 17 amino acids. The V gene's germline CDR1 is MNHNY and CDR2 SVGAGI (reference sequence). The V segment lost 9 bases and the J segment 4 bases; nucleotides outside the gene matches: 19. The CDR3 reads CASSPGLNRGQEYEQYF. The DNA for the CDR3 is TGTGCCAGTAGCCCTGGACTGAACAGGGGGCAGGAATACGAGCAGTACTTC.

Regarding this clonotype: At one end, the junction sequence differs from germline, possibly due to a read error. This chain joins TRBV28 and TRBJ2-7, with 7 bases that match TRBD2. CDR1 and CDR2 from the germline V gene are MDHEN and SYDVKM. The CDR3 runs to 16 residues. The CDR3 DNA follows: TGTACCAGCAGTTCCCCCGGACTAGAGAGCCCCTACGAGCAGTACTTC. The encoded protein is CTSSSPGLESPYEQYF.

The J gene is TRBJ1-1, the V gene TRBV29-1; D is unclear. Germline V gene sequence: CDR1 SQVTM, CDR2 ANQGSEA. This CDR3 comprises 10 residues. The CDR3 here is CSVVDAEAFF. As DNA, the CDR3 is TGCAGTGTGGTAGATGCTGAAGCTTTCTTT.

With regard to this clonotype: Because the CDR3 is missing its conserved closing phenylalanine or tryptophan, this is likely a read error. This chain connects TRBV11-3 to TRBJ2-3; 10 bases are a match to TRBD2. Germline V gene data show CDR1 as SGHNT and CDR2 as YENEEA. The CDR3 sequence is 15 residues long. The CDR3 DNA reads as TGTGCTAGCAGCGTTAGCGGGAGGCGGACAGATACGCAGTATTAT. Its translation is CASSVSGRRTDTQYY.

The count of this clonotype is one. Given a much more abundant clone one base away, this may be a read error. The V call is TRBV30, the J call TRBJ1-1, with D maybe TRBD1 (6 bases). Germline-derived CDR1 and CDR2 are GTSNPN and SVGIG (reference sequence). The CDR3 is 13 residues long. The V end lost 0 bases, the J end lost 4 bases, and 9 bases lay between the germline ends. The CDR3 reads CAWSVQGSTEAFF. In DNA, the CDR3 is TGTGCCTGGAGTGTACAGGGATCCACTGAAGCTTTCTTT. The full variable domain, completed using reference TRBV30 and TRBJ1-1, is SQTIHQWPATLVQPVGSPLSLECTVEGTSNPNLYWYRQAAGRGLQLLFYSVGIGQISSEVPQNLSASRPQDRQFILSSKKLLLSDSGFYLCAWSVQGSTEAFFGQGTRLTVV.

V and J are TRBV29-1 and TRBJ2-1; D is unclear. CDR1 is SQVTM, CDR2 ANQGSEA, per germline. V was trimmed by 3 bases and J by 3 bases, leaving 9 bases between them. This CDR3 has 13 residues. The CDR3 nucleotides are TGCAGCGTTGATCAGCGAATCTACAATGAGCAGTTCTTC. Encoded protein: CSVDQRIYNEQFF.

For this clonotype: Its ends do not fully match the called genes, so a read error is possible. The genes are TRBV28 and TRBJ2-7, with 9 bases that match TRBD1. CDR1 MDHEN and CDR2 SYDVKM come from the germline V gene. The CDR3 extends over 15 amino acids. In DNA, the CDR3 is TGTGCCAGTAGTTTATACAGGGGGCACTTTCACGAGCAGTACTTC. It specifies CASSLYRGHFHEQYF.

V and J are TRBV11-2 and TRBJ2-1; D gene uncertain. The CDR3 runs to 14 residues. The V and J ends lost 3 bases and 6 bases respectively, with 12 bases between them. The germline CDR1 and CDR2 sequences are SGHAT and FQNNGV. The CDR3 sequence: CASSLSWFVNEQFF. The CDR3 DNA follows: TGTGCCAGCAGCTTGTCGTGGTTCGTCAATGAGCAGTTCTTC. Looking up the rest from reference TRBV11-2 and TRBJ2-1 gives the full variable domain: EAGVAQSPRYKIIEKRQSVAFWCNPISGHATLYWYQQILGQGPKLLIQFQNNGVVDDSQLPKDRFSAERLKGVDSTLKIQPAKLEDSAVYLCASSLSWFVNEQFFGPGTRLTVL.

For this clonotype: A read error may produce the germline difference seen at one junction end. The chain employs TRBV6-5 and TRBJ2-7; no clear D gene. Germline V gene data show CDR1 as MNHEY and CDR2 as SVGAGI. The CDR3 contains 13 residues. CDR3 bases: TGTGCCAGTAGTCGGATAGGGAATTACGAGCAATACTTC. It encodes CASSRIGNYEQYF.

The chain combines TRBV7-8 with TRBJ2-7; D not certain. CDR1 is SGHVS, CDR2 FQNEAQ, per germline. Deletions cut 1 base from V and 4 bases from J, with 11 bases between. The CDR3 runs 14 residues. CDR3 amino acids: CASSLVLTEYEQYF. The CDR3, as DNA: TGTGCCAGCAGCTTAGTACTAACCGAGTACGAGCAGTACTTC.